Given below is one T cell receptor (beta chain) in context. It has no known antigen specificity. No base quality values were provided; no much bigger clone lies one nucleotide off. To sequence the TCRbeta CDR3 region, genomic DNA was isolated from the sorted cells. The immunoSEQ Assay was used to sequence the TCRbeta CDR3 regions. In its TCRdb copy, this immuneACCESS table keeps in-frame sequences only and misses some clones. Where compared with another copy, unresolved V genes explain less than half of these, and the others have no known cause. This sample comprises approximately 50,000 clones, over 80% of them detected only once. Around 2.8% of the sample rests with the top ten. The trial excluded patients who had a history of autoimmune disease or who were on systemic immunosuppression. Peripheral blood for TCR sequencing was drawn from every dose cohort at baseline, at cycle 4 day 1 and at cycle 7 day 1. Samples came from an open-label, multicenter, first-in-human phase I dose-escalation trial of ivuxolimab. Adults with locally advanced or metastatic melanoma, renal cell carcinoma, hepatocellular carcinoma or head and neck squamous cell carcinoma were enrolled in the trial. Before TCR sequencing, CD4+ and CD8+ T cells were separately sorted from peripheral blood.

This entry is derived from a study of OX40 agonist ivuxolimab in advanced cancers. At the level of the whole study: Ivuxolimab was a fully human IgG2 agonistic monoclonal antibody targeting the costimulatory receptor OX40 (CD134). Intravenous ivuxolimab was administered to patients every 2 weeks at six dose levels: 0.01, 0.1, 0.3, 1.5, 3 and 10 mg/kg. Of the approximately 50 patients in dose escalation, about 20 had hepatocellular carcinoma, approximately 15 had melanoma, 9 had renal cell carcinoma and 9 had head and neck cancer. In the dose-escalation cohort, over 65% of patients were male, and the mean age was roughly 60 years, with a range of about 20 to 79. Patients were allowed to have had prior anti-PD-1, anti-PD-L1 or anti-CTLA-4 therapy, and approximately 41% of the dose-escalation patients had previously received checkpoint inhibitors. Partial responses were achieved by three dose-escalation patients, of whom one had hepatocellular carcinoma and two had cutaneous melanoma. Peripheral TCRbeta sequencing aimed to test whether ivuxolimab altered TCR sequence diversity and caused clonal T-cell expansion. The paper describes the monotherapy dose-escalation part (N of about 50 patients) of the phase I trial of ivuxolimab.

What the authors observed across the whole study: Low levels of normalized T-cell clonal expansion were also seen in some nonresponding patients. In the 0.1-3.0 mg/kg groups, partial responders had among the lowest normalized peripheral clonal expansion, particularly in CD8+ T cells. After ivuxolimab, CD8+ T cells had more expanded clones than CD4+ T cells on average. At doses from 0.1 to 3.0 mg/kg, clonal expansion was seen in both CD4+ and CD8+ blood T cells between baseline and week 6. Which antigens the clonally expanded peripheral T cells were specific for was not determined.

At the junction V is shortened by 5 bases and J by 4 bases; bases outside the gene matches: 9. The CDR3 covers 15 residues, taking in both the cysteine and the phenylalanine. The kept DNA is CDR3 alone, 45 bases in frame from the first base. From a lookup of the germline V gene (reference sequence), CDR1 and CDR2 are SEHNR and FQNEAQ. This chain joins TRBV7-9 to TRBJ2-7; 9 central bases correspond to TRBD1. The sample here was CD4+ or CD8+ T cells sorted from blood, taken in a trial of the OX40 agonist ivuxolimab. The source of this sequence is an adult with an advanced solid tumor such as melanoma, head and neck, liver or kidney cancer. The CDR3 here reads CASSPETGGSYEQYF. The nucleotide sequence reads TGTGCCAGCAGCCCTGAGACAGGGGGTTCGTACGAGCAGTACTTC.